This TCR beta chain comes out of a study of blood T cells in healthy people across ages. Findings and limits, study-wide: A roughly linear fall in TCR beta diversity per million T cells was seen with increasing age.

A sample-barcoded 5' primer and a J-beta primer mix were used in a second PCR of roughly 7 to 11 cycles. From the 5' RACE reads, TCRdb called clonotypes with MiXCR, one entry per CDR3 protein. The sample includes just under 750,000 distinct CDR3 sequences, approximately 21% of them seen just once. As regards this clonotype: The target antigen is unknown.

CDR3 size: 13 residues. CDR1 and CDR2 (germline): LGHNA, YNFKEQ. Germline trimming cut 1 base from V and 13 bases from J; bases unmatched to any gene: 8. This sequence originates from a man aged 70 or older in good health. The chain combines TRBV4-2 with TRBJ2-7, with TRBD2 identical over 9 bases. The sample comprised blood. Here the CDR3 reads CASSQVNMGLAYF. Written as DNA, the CDR3 is TGTGCCAGCAGCCAAGTCAATATGGGACTAGCATACTTC.